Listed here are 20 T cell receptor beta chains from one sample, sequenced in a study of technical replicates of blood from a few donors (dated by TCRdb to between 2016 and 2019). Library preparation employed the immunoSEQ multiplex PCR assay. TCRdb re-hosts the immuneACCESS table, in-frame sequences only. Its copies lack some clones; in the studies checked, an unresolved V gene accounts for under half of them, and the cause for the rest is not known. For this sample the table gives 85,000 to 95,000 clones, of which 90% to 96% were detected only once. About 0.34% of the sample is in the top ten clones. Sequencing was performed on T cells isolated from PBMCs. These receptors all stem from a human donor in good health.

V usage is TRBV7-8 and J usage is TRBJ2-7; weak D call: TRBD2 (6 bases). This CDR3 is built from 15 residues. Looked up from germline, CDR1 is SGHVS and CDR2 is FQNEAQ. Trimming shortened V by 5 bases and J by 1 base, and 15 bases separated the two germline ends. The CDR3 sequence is CASSPAVGLSYEQYF. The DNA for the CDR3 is TGTGCCAGCAGCCCCGCGGTGGGACTGTCCTACGAGCAGTACTTC.

CDR3 DNA sequence: TGTGCCAGCAGCTTTTCGCCCGGACTTTCTGGTTTGGAGACCCAGTACTTC. Translation gives CASSFSPGLSGLETQYF. This chain uses TRBV13 with TRBJ2-5; D is possibly TRBD2 (5 bases). The CDR3 is made up of 17 amino acids. V was shortened by 3 bases and J by 5 bases, with 22 bases between the two germline ends. The germline CDR1 and CDR2 sequences are PRHDT and FYEKMQ (reference sequence).

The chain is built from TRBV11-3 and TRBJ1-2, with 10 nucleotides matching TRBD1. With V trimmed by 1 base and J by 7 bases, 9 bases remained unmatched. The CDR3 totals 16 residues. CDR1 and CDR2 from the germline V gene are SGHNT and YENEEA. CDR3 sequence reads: CASSLAGQGLIGGYTF. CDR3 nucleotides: TGTGCCAGCAGCTTAGCGGGACAGGGGTTGATCGGTGGCTACACCTTC.

This CDR3 is CASSELTTLFYEQYF. The CDR3 DNA follows: TGTGCCAGCAGTGAATTGACAACTCTCTTCTACGAGCAGTACTTC. The chain recombines TRBV2 with TRBJ2-7, with unresolved D. CDR3 length equals 15 residues. Trimming took 2 bases from V and 3 from J, leaving 14 bases between them. CDR1 and CDR2 from the germline V gene are SNHLY and FYNNEI.

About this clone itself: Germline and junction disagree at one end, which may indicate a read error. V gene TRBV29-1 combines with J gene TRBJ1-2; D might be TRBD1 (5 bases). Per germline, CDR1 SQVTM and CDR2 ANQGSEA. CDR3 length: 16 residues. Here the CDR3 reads CSVEDESPGRYYGYTF. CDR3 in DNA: TGCAGCGTGGAAGACGAGTCGCCAGGGAGGTACTATGGCTACACCTTC. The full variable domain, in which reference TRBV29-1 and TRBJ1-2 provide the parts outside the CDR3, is SAVISQKPSRDICQRGTSLTIQCQVDSQVTMMFWYRQQPGQSLTLIATANQGSEATYESGFVIDKFPISRPNLTFSTLTVSNMSPEDSSIYLCSVEDESPGRYYGYTFGSGTRLTVV.

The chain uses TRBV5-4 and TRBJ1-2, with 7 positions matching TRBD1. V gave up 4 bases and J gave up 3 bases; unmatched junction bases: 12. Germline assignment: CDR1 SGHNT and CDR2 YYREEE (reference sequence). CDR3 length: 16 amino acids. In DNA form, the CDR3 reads TGTGCCAGCAGCCCTACTTTCAGGGGGTCGGACTATGGCTACACCTTC. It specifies CASSPTFRGSDYGYTF.

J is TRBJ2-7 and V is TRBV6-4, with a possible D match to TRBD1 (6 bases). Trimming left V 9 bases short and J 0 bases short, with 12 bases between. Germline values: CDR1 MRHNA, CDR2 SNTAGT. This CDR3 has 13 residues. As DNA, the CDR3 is TGTGCCAGGTCAAAGGACAGCTCCTACGAGCAGTACTTC. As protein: CARSKDSSYEQYF.

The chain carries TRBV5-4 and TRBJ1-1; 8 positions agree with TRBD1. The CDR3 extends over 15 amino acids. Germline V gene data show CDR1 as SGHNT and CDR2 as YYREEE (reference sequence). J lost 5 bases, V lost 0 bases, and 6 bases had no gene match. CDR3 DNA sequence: TGTGCCAGCAGCTTGGGACAGGGGCTGGGGACTGAAGCTTTCTTT. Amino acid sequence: CASSLGQGLGTEAFF.

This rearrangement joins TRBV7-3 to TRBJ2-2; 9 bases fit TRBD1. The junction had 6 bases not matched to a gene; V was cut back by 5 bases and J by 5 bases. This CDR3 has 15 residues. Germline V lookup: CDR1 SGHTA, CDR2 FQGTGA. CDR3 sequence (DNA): TGTGCCAGCAGCAGCCGACAGGGGGGGACCGGGGAGCTGTTTTTT. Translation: CASSSRQGGTGELFF.

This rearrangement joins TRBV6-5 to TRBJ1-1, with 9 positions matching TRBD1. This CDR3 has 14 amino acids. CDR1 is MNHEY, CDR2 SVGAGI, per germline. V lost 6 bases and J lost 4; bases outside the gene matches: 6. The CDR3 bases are TGTGCCAGCAGGGGGACAGGGAGTGGCACTGAAGCTTTCTTT. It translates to CASRGTGSGTEAFF.

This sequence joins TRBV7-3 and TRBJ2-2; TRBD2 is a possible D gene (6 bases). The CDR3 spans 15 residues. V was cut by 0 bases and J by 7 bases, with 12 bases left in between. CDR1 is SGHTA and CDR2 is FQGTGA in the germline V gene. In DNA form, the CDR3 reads TGTGCCAGCAGCTTAACATCGGGAGCGGTCGGGGAGCTGTTTTTT. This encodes CASSLTSGAVGELFF.

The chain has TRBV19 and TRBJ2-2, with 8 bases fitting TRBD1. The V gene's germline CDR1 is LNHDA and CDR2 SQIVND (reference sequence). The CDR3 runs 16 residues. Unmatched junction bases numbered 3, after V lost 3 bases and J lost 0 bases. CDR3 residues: CASSIQGATNTGELFF. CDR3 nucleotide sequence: TGTGCCAGTAGTATTCAGGGGGCGACGAACACCGGGGAGCTGTTTTTT. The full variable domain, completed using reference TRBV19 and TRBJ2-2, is DGGITQSPKYLFRKEGQNVTLSCEQNLNHDAMYWYRQDPGQGLRLIYYSQIVNDFQKGDIAEGYSVSREKKESFPLTVTSAQKNPTAFYLCASSIQGATNTGELFFGEGSRLTVL.

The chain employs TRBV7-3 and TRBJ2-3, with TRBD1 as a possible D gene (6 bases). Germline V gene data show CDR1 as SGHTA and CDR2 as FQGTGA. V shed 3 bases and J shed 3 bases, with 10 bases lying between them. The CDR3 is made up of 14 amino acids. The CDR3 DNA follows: TGTGCCAGCAGCTTCCAAGGGGGAACAGATACGCAGTATTTT. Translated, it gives CASSFQGGTDTQYF.

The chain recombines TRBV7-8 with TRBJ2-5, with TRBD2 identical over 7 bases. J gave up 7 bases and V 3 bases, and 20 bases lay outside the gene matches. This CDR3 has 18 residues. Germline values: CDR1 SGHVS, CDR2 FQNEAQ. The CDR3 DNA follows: TGTGCCAGCAGCTTGATTTCTGGTGGTGGGGGGACTACAATGACCCAGTACTTC. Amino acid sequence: CASSLISGGGGTTMTQYF. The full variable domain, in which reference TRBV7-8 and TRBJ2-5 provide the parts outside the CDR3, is GAGVSQSPRYKVAKRGQDVALRCDPISGHVSLFWYQQALGQGPEFLTYFQNEAQLDKSGLPSDRFFAERPEGSVSTLKIQRTQQEDSAVYLCASSLISGGGGTTMTQYFGPGTRLLVL.

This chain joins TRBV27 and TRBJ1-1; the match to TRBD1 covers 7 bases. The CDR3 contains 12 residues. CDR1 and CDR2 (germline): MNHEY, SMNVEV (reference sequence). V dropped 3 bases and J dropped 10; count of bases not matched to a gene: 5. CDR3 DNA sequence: TGTGCCAGCAGTTTGGCAGGGGGTAGAGCTTTCTTT. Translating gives CASSLAGGRAFF.

The CDR3 here is CASSYSAVVYEQFF. CDR3 DNA: TGTGCCAGCAGTTACTCGGCCGTCGTCTATGAGCAGTTCTTC. J is TRBJ2-1 and V is TRBV6-6; no clear D. There are 14 residues in the CDR3. The germline V and J ends were trimmed by 0 bases and 8 bases, with 11 bases remaining between them. Per the germline V gene, CDR1 is MNHNY and CDR2 is SVGAGI (reference sequence).

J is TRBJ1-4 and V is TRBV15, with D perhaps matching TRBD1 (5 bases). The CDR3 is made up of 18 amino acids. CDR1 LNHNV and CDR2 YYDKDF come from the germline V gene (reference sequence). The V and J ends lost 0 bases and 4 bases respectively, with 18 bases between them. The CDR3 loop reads CATSRDLSGDGFNEKLFF. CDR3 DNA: TGTGCCACCAGCAGAGATCTGTCGGGGGACGGTTTTAATGAAAAACTGTTTTTT. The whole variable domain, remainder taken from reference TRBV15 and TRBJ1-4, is DAMVIQNPRYQVTQFGKPVTLSCSQTLNHNVMYWYQQKSSQAPKLLFHYYDKDFNNEADTPDNFQSRRPNTSFCFLDIRSPGLGDTAMYLCATSRDLSGDGFNEKLFFGSGTQLSVL.

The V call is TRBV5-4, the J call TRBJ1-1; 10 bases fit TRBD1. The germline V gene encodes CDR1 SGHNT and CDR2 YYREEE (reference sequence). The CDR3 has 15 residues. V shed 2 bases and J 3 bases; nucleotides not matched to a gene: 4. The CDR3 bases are TGTGCCAGCAGCTTTAACGGACAGGGGGACACTGAAGCTTTCTTT. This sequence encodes CASSFNGQGDTEAFF. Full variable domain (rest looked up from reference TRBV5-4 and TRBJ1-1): ETGVTQSPTHLIKTRGQQVTLRCSSQSGHNTVSWYQQALGQGPQFIFQYYREEENGRGNFPPRFSGLQFPNYSSELNVNALELDDSALYLCASSFNGQGDTEAFFGQGTRLTVV.

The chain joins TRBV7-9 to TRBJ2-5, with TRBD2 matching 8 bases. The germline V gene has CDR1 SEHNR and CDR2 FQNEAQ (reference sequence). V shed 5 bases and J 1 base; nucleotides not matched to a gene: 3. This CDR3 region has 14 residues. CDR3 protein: CASSTGLAQETQYF. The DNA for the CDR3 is TGTGCCAGCAGCACCGGACTAGCCCAAGAGACCCAGTACTTC.

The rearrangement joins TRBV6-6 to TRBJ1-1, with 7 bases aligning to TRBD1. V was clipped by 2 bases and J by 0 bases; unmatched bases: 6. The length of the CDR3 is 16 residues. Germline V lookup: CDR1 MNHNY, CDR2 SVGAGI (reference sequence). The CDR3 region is CASSYSPGTVNTEAFF. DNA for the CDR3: TGTGCCAGCAGTTACAGTCCCGGGACAGTGAACACTGAAGCTTTCTTT.